These 30 T cell receptor beta chains were sequenced from one sample in a study of shared clonotypes between healthy human individuals. The table came from immunoSEQ multiplex PCR; TCRdb's copy has only in-frame clones and leaves some out. The table lists 98,000 or so clones, around 68% of them singletons. The sequenced material came from memory CD8+ T cells sorted from blood. Indicated subset: CD45RO+ cells pooled with CCR7-negative TemRA cells. Every receptor here comes from a woman under 40 in good health.

The sample holds a few counts of this clone. This chain uses TRBV19 with TRBJ2-5; the D call may be TRBD1 or TRBD2 (5 bases each). TRBJ2-7 matches the DNA end more closely, so the J call is doubtful. Germline loops: CDR1 LNHDA, CDR2 SQIVND (reference sequence). CDR3 length: 12 amino acids. The CDR3 reads CASSGLTYEQYF. For the CDR3, the DNA is TGTGCCAGTTCGGGGCTCACCTACGAGCAGTACTTC.

This chain links TRBV27 with TRBJ1-1; D not resolved. Germline V CDR1 and CDR2: MNHEY, SMNVEV (reference sequence). V lost 9 bases, J lost 1 base, and 9 bases lay in between. This CDR3 has 12 amino acids. CDR3: CARDSGNTEAFF. The CDR3 DNA reads as TGTGCCAGAGATTCGGGGAACACTGAAGCTTTCTTT.

This clone was observed a handful of times. Other DNA sequences in the same sample also yield this CDR3. This chain uses TRBV2 with TRBJ1-4, with unresolved D. The V gene lost 4 bases and the J gene lost 4 bases, with 4 bases spanning the gap. There are 12 residues in the CDR3. From germline, CDR1 is SNHLY and CDR2 FYNNEI. The CDR3 is CASSGVNEKLFF. The CDR3, as DNA: TGTGCCAGCAGTGGGGTTAATGAAAAACTGTTTTTT.

This chain uses TRBV5-4 with TRBJ2-2; 14 bases align to TRBD2. Germline CDR1 reads SGHNT; CDR2 reads YYREEE (reference sequence). CDR3 length: 16 amino acids. With 5 bases clipped from V and 5 bases from J, the junction kept 5 bases outside the gene matches. CDR3 DNA sequence: TGTGCCAGCAGGCCGGGGACTAGCGGGAGTACCGGGGAGCTGTTTTTT. Translating gives CASRPGTSGSTGELFF.

This clone was counted only a few times. The genes are TRBV6-4 and TRBJ2-2, with TRBD1 matching over 9 bases. Germline V gene data show CDR1 as MRHNA and CDR2 as SNTAGT. The ends lost 4 bases at V and 4 bases at J; junction bases unmatched: 7. The CDR3 is made up of 16 amino acids. CDR3 DNA sequence: TGTGCCAGCAGTGGTACAGGGGGCGCATCCACCGGGGAGCTGTTTTTT. Translating it yields CASSGTGGASTGELFF.

This clone was counted between two and nine times. Other DNA sequences in the same sample also yield this CDR3. The rearrangement joins TRBV27 to TRBJ2-1; D unclear. The CDR3 covers 15 residues. Between the trimmed V and J ends, which lost 2 bases and 0 bases, there was a span of 8 bases. In germline, CDR1 is MNHEY, CDR2 SMNVEV (reference sequence). The CDR3 loop is CASSLDRSSYNEQFF. The CDR3 region has the DNA TGTGCCAGCAGTTTAGACCGGAGCTCCTACAATGAGCAGTTCTTC.

The chain carries TRBV30 and TRBJ2-5; no reliable D call. The J call may not be correct, given that the DNA end is closer to TRBJ2-7. The CDR3 sequence is 13 residues long. From germline, CDR1 is GTSNPN and CDR2 SVGIG (reference sequence). The CDR3 DNA follows: TGTGCCTGGAGTGTAACGGCTAGTGACGAGCAGTACTTC. Translating gives CAWSVTASDEQYF.

This clone turned up a few times. The chain recombines TRBV7-8 with TRBJ2-7; TRBD1 matches 7 bases. The CDR3 totals 14 residues. Germline V gives CDR1 SGHVS, CDR2 FQNEAQ. The V gene end was trimmed by 5 bases and the J gene end by 3 bases; junction bases not matched to a gene: 7. Here the CDR3 reads CASSTRQGNYEQYF. The CDR3 DNA reads TGTGCCAGCAGCACCCGACAGGGAAACTACGAGCAGTACTTC. Using reference TRBV7-8 and TRBJ2-7 for the parts outside the CDR3, the full variable domain is GAGVSQSPRYKVAKRGQDVALRCDPISGHVSLFWYQQALGQGPEFLTYFQNEAQLDKSGLPSDRFFAERPEGSVSTLKIQRTQQEDSAVYLCASSTRQGNYEQYFGPGTRLTVT.

This chain uses TRBV25-1 with TRBJ1-1, with unresolved D. The CDR3 has 12 residues. V was cut by 2 bases and J by 4 bases, with 5 bases left in between. The germline V gene encodes CDR1 MGHDK and CDR2 SYGVNS. Here the CDR3 DNA reads TGTGCCAGCAGTGAACAGACCACTGAAGCTTTCTTT. Translation: CASSEQTTEAFF. Looking up the rest from reference TRBV25-1 and TRBJ1-1 gives the full variable domain: EADIYQTPRYLVIGTGKKITLECSQTMGHDKMYWYQQDPGMELHLIHYSYGVNSTEKGDLSSESTVSRIRTEHFPLTLESARPSHTSQYLCASSEQTTEAFFGQGTRLTVV.

The chain couples TRBV7-2 to TRBJ1-2, with TRBD1 matching 10 bases. The J segment lost 4 bases and the V segment lost 3 bases, leaving 14 bases of the junction unmatched. In germline, CDR1 is SGHTA, CDR2 FQGNSA. This CDR3 spans 18 amino acids. CDR3 region: CASSFVLGGDRGRYGYTF. As DNA, the CDR3 is TGTGCCAGCAGCTTCGTCCTGGGGGGGGACAGGGGCCGCTATGGCTACACCTTC.

This rearrangement joins TRBV28 to TRBJ1-2; 9 bases are a match to TRBD1. The CDR3 runs to 14 residues. Trimming removed 6 bases from V and 4 bases from J; junction bases left unmatched: 6. The germline V gene has CDR1 MDHEN and CDR2 SYDVKM. CDR3 nucleotide sequence: TGTGCCAGCAGGCCCGGGACAGGGAGCTATGGCTACACCTTC. Protein: CASRPGTGSYGYTF.

Only a few counts were recorded for this clone. The chain links TRBV25-1 to TRBJ2-5; 8 bases agree with TRBD1. The DNA end lines up better with TRBJ2-7; the J call may be wrong. The CDR3 consists of 15 residues. Per germline, CDR1 MGHDK and CDR2 SYGVNS. CDR3 in amino acids: CASSELDRETYEQYF. Written as DNA, the CDR3 is TGTGCCAGCAGTGAATTGGACAGGGAGACGTACGAGCAGTACTTC.

This clone was found many times. This rearrangement joins TRBV7-8 to TRBJ2-3, with TRBD1 matching 8 bases. The germline V gene has CDR1 SGHVS and CDR2 FQNEAQ. The CDR3 has 16 residues. The V segment lost 5 bases and the J segment 2 bases; nucleotides outside the gene matches: 9. The CDR3 DNA follows: TGTGCCAGCAGCCCCGGATGGGGACAGGACACAGATACGCAGTATTTT. Its translation is CASSPGWGQDTDTQYF.

The J gene is TRBJ2-1, the V gene TRBV29-1, with a tentative D call TRBD2 (6 bases). The V gene lost 7 bases and the J gene lost 0 bases, with 13 bases spanning the gap. The CDR3 is 14 amino acids. Germline CDR1 reads SQVTM; CDR2 reads ANQGSEA. The CDR3 region has the DNA TGCAGCGCCGTGGGGGGAAGCTCCTACAATGAGCAGTTCTTC. Amino acid sequence: CSAVGGSSYNEQFF.

The chain carries TRBV18 and TRBJ2-1; TRBD2 matches 8 bases. Trimming cost V 5 bases and J 0 bases; bases outside gene matches: 3. The CDR3 has 15 residues. In germline, CDR1 is KGHSH, CDR2 LQKENI. As DNA, the CDR3 is TGTGCCAGCTCATCACTAGCGGACTCCTACAATGAGCAGTTCTTC. Residues: CASSSLADSYNEQFF.

Details on this clone: Since a much larger clone is just one base distant, this may be a read error. This specimen includes other DNA sequences encoding the same CDR3. V and J are TRBV4-1 and TRBJ2-5; no definite D call. This CDR3 region has 15 residues. Per germline, CDR1 MGHRA and CDR2 YSYEKL. Trimming pared 1 base from V and 0 bases from J, leaving 9 bases between. The CDR3 DNA reads TGCGCCAGCAGCCAAGTTTTCGGAGACCAAGAGACCCAGTACTTC. It codes for CASSQVFGDQETQYF.

This clone was observed once. V and J are TRBV13 and TRBJ2-5; 9 positions agree with TRBD1. CDR3 length: 15 amino acids. The junction had 4 bases not matched to a gene; V was cut back by 5 bases and J by 0 bases. CDR1 PRHDT and CDR2 FYEKMQ come from the germline V gene (reference sequence). The CDR3: CASSLDRGYQETQYF. Written as DNA, the CDR3 is TGTGCCAGCAGCCTCGACAGGGGGTACCAAGAGACCCAGTACTTC.

The chain employs TRBV5-1 and TRBJ2-7; D might be TRBD1 (5 bases). V was pared by 4 bases and J by 3 bases, with 8 bases between. CDR3 size: 12 residues. CDR1 is SGHRS and CDR2 is YFSETQ in the germline V gene. CDR3 loop: CASSPDSYEQYF. The CDR3 coding sequence is TGCGCCAGCAGCCCCGACAGCTACGAGCAGTACTTC.

The chain is built from TRBV2 and TRBJ1-2; 7 bases match TRBD1. CDR1 and CDR2 (germline): SNHLY, FYNNEI. Germline trimming cut 4 bases from V and 8 bases from J; bases unmatched to any gene: 19. This CDR3 contains 17 residues. The CDR3 spells CASSARDSQAPLLGYTF. The CDR3 bases are TGTGCCAGCAGTGCAAGGGACAGCCAAGCACCACTATTGGGCTACACCTTC.

The V call is TRBV6-1, the J call TRBJ2-7; 9 nucleotides align to TRBD1. This CDR3 is 14 amino acids long. Losses at the gene ends were 6 bases for V and 2 bases for J; bases not matched to a gene: 5. The germline V gene encodes CDR1 MNHNS and CDR2 SASEGT. The CDR3 coding sequence is TGTGCCAGCAGGCCCGGGACAGGGACCTACGAGCAGTACTTC. The encoded protein is CASRPGTGTYEQYF.

This clone appeared a few times. This chain joins TRBV4-1 and TRBJ1-1; D is uncertain. Germline V gene lookup returns CDR1 MGHRA and CDR2 YSYEKL. The CDR3 has 15 amino acids. V lost 1 base, J lost 7 bases, and 16 bases lay in between. The CDR3 here is CASSQGFGPTREAFF. In DNA, the CDR3 is TGCGCCAGCAGCCAAGGGTTTGGGCCGACCCGTGAAGCTTTCTTT.

J is TRBJ1-5 and V is TRBV28; 11 bases align to TRBD1. The V and J ends lost 3 bases and 7 bases, in that order; junction bases with no gene match: 5. The CDR3 has 15 amino acids. Per germline, CDR1 MDHEN and CDR2 SYDVKM. DNA of the CDR3: TGTGCCAGCAGTTTTGCGGGACAGGGGGTCCAGCCCCAGCATTTT. Amino acids: CASSFAGQGVQPQHF.

The chain carries TRBV27 and TRBJ2-3, with 9 positions matching TRBD2. The V and J ends lost 1 base and 1 base, in that order; junction bases with no gene match: 6. Germline CDR1 reads MNHEY; CDR2 reads SMNVEV (reference sequence). This CDR3 contains 17 residues. The CDR3 DNA sequence: TGTGCCAGCAGTTTATTGTTAGCGGGAGCGGGCACAGATACGCAGTATTTT. As protein: CASSLLLAGAGTDTQYF.

CDR3 sequence (DNA): TGCGCCAGCAGCCCTTTTGATATGGAAAAACTGTTTTTT. Amino acids: CASSPFDMEKLFF. The V call is TRBV4-1, the J call TRBJ1-4; no definite D call. The V and J ends lost 4 bases and 8 bases respectively, with 11 bases between them. Looked up from germline, CDR1 is MGHRA and CDR2 is YSYEKL. The CDR3 length is 13 residues.

The V and J genes are TRBV6-1 and TRBJ1-5, with D unresolved. Germline V CDR1 and CDR2: MNHNS, SASEGT. The V end was cut by 6 bases, the J end by 6 bases, with 6 bases between. The CDR3 loop spans 11 amino acids. The CDR3 region has the DNA TGTGCCAGCAGCGATTTTCAGCCCCAGCATTTT. It yields the protein CASSDFQPQHF.

This clone was counted ten times or more. This chain links TRBV28 with TRBJ1-1; no firm D call. The CDR3 spans 15 residues. Germline V gene sequence: CDR1 MDHEN, CDR2 SYDVKM. Trimming removed 2 bases at V and 0 bases at J, with 10 bases between. The CDR3 DNA is TGTGCCAGCAGTTTAAAGGGATACATGAACACTGAAGCTTTCTTT. It codes for CASSLKGYMNTEAFF. The full variable domain, its missing parts supplied by reference TRBV28 and TRBJ1-1, is DVKVTQSSRYLVKRTGEKVFLECVQDMDHENMFWYRQDPGLGLRLIYFSYDVKMKEKGDIPEGYSVSREKKERFSLILESASTNQTSMYLCASSLKGYMNTEAFFGQGTRLTVV.

The chain employs TRBV27 and TRBJ2-7; a weak D match, TRBD1 (6 bases). Germline CDR1 and CDR2: MNHEY and SMNVEV (reference sequence). The CDR3 is 13 residues long. Trimming removed 6 bases from V and 6 bases from J, with 15 bases in between. The CDR3 region is CASRLTGSGEQYF. In DNA form, the CDR3 reads TGTGCCAGCAGGTTGACAGGTTCGGGCGAGCAGTACTTC.

The rearrangement uses TRBV28 and TRBJ2-1; TRBD2 aligns across 13 bases. Trimming took 6 bases from V and 4 from J; bases not matched to a gene: 9. CDR1 and CDR2 from the germline V gene are MDHEN and SYDVKM. This CDR3 contains 17 residues. CDR3 coding DNA: TGTGCCAGCAGCACCGGGACTAGCGGGGTTGTATACAATGAGCAGTTCTTC. This translates into CASSTGTSGVVYNEQFF.

The chain joins TRBV7-9 to TRBJ2-2; no definite D call. The CDR3 length is 14 residues. V shed 3 bases and J shed 2 bases, with 7 bases lying between them. Germline loops: CDR1 SEHNR, CDR2 FQNEAQ (reference sequence). In DNA form, the CDR3 reads TGTGCCAGCAGCTTTAACGGAAACACCGGGGAGCTGTTTTTT. It specifies CASSFNGNTGELFF.

This clone was counted ten times or more. This rearrangement joins TRBV5-6 to TRBJ1-1; D ambiguous. The CDR3 sequence is 13 residues long. Germline CDR1 is SGHDT and CDR2 is YYEEEE. Deletions cut 0 bases from V and 1 base from J, with 4 bases between. The CDR3 here is CASSLGGNTEAFF. The DNA of the CDR3 is TGTGCCAGCAGCTTGGGGGGGAACACTGAAGCTTTCTTT.